The 28 T cell receptor beta chains listed next were all sequenced from one sample in a study of blood T cells in healthy people across ages. Primed by a sample-barcoded 5' primer and a J-beta primer mix, a second PCR proceeded for roughly 6 to 12 cycles. TCRdb fed the 5' RACE reads into MiXCR, producing one record per CDR3 protein. The sample has under 800,000 distinct CDR3 sequences; around 20% are singletons. Input material: blood. These receptors originate from a man between 65 and 79 years old in good health.

To note about this clonotype: A much larger clonotype is one base distant, so this may be a read error. This CDR3 fails to terminate in the conserved phenylalanine or tryptophan, so it likely reflects a read error. The gene calls are TRBV5-1 and TRBJ2-2, with 8 bases matching TRBD1. CDR3 size: 14 residues. Germline assignment: CDR1 SGHRS and CDR2 YFSETQ. V shed 2 bases, J shed 6 bases, and the junction held 3 bases outside the gene matches. CDR3 nucleotide sequence: TGCGCCAGCAGCTTCGGACAGGGTTCCGGGGAGCTGTTTTCT. Translating gives CASSFGQGSGELFS.

This clonotype is a singleton in its sample. The V gene is TRBV7-2, the J gene TRBJ2-1, with D possibly matching TRBD2 (5 bases). The better agreement between TRBJ2-5 and the DNA end casts doubt on the J call. Germline CDR1 is SGHTA and CDR2 is FQGNSA. This CDR3 is built from 15 residues. CDR3: CASSSSALTGETQYF. The CDR3 nucleotides are TGTGCCAGCAGCTCCAGCGCTCTAACGGGGGAGACCCAGTACTTC.

A word on this clonotype: A much bigger clone sits one base away, suggesting this may be a read error. V and J are TRBV9 and TRBJ2-1; D tentatively fits TRBD1 or TRBD2 (5 bases each). The CDR3 is made up of 16 amino acids. Per the germline V gene, CDR1 is SGDLS and CDR2 is YYNGEE. In DNA, the CDR3 is TGTGCCAGCAGCGGCGACAGACTAAGTGAGAAGAATGAGCGGTTCTTC. Protein product: CASSGDRLSEKNERFF.

The chain recombines TRBV5-8 with TRBJ2-3; TRBD1 agrees at 9 bases. CDR3 size: 16 residues. Germline V gene lookup returns CDR1 SGHTS and CDR2 YDEGEE. With 4 bases clipped from V and 5 bases from J, the junction kept 11 bases outside the gene matches. CDR3 DNA sequence: TGTGCCAGCAGCCCCACGGGACAGGGCGTGCGAGATACGCAGTATTTT. Translated, it gives CASSPTGQGVRDTQYF. The entire variable domain, with the rest obtained from reference TRBV5-8 and TRBJ2-3, is as follows: EAGVTQSPTHLIKTRGQQATLRCSPISGHTSVYWYQQALGLGLQFLLWYDEGEERNRGNFPPRFSGRQFPNYSSELNVNALELEDSALYLCASSPTGQGVRDTQYFGPGTRLTVL.

The chain is built from TRBV14 and TRBJ1-4, with no clear D. The CDR3 length is 12 residues. Looked up from germline, CDR1 is SGHDN and CDR2 is FVKESK. Deletions cut 3 bases from V and 6 bases from J, with 5 bases between. The CDR3 sequence is CASSHAHEKLFF. The CDR3 bases are TGTGCCAGCAGCCATGCCCATGAAAAACTGTTTTTT. Combining the CDR3 with reference TRBV14 and TRBJ1-4 gives the whole variable domain EAGVTQFPSHSVIEKGQTVTLRCDPISGHDNLYWYRRVMGKEIKFLLHFVKESKQDESGMPNNRFLAERTGGTYSTLKVQPAELEDSGVYFCASSHAHEKLFFGSGTQLSVL.

This clonotype was recorded only once. The chain has TRBV7-3 and TRBJ2-5; 8 nucleotides agree with TRBD1. The J call is in doubt because the DNA end fits TRBJ2-1 better. The CDR3 is 14 amino acids. Germline V lookup: CDR1 SGHTA, CDR2 FQGTGA. The chain's CDR3 is CASSPTAGGYEQFF. CDR3 in DNA: TGTGCCAGCAGCCCGACGGCAGGGGGCTATGAGCAGTTCTTC.

J is TRBJ1-5 and V is TRBV20-1; D is perhaps TRBD1 (5 bases). This CDR3 has 12 amino acids. Between the trimmed V and J ends, which lost 7 bases and 4 bases, there was a span of 11 bases. Germline loops: CDR1 DFQATT, CDR2 SNEGSKA (reference sequence). The CDR3 reads CSVTAGNQPQHF. The CDR3 bases are TGCAGTGTCACGGCAGGGAATCAGCCCCAGCATTTT.

The genes are TRBV5-5 and TRBJ2-7; 14 nucleotides match TRBD2. The V gene's germline CDR1 is SGHKS and CDR2 YYEKEE (reference sequence). This CDR3 is 16 amino acids long. With 3 bases clipped from V and 4 bases from J, the junction kept 6 bases outside the gene matches. The CDR3 reads CASSYGLAGGSYEQYF. CDR3 sequence (DNA): TGTGCCAGCAGCTACGGACTAGCGGGAGGCTCGTACGAGCAGTACTTC.

This clonotype was detected ten times or more. The V gene is TRBV9, the J gene TRBJ2-5; D might be TRBD2 (5 bases). CDR3 size: 15 residues. The V end lost 4 bases, the J end lost 2 bases, and 15 bases lay between the germline ends. In germline, CDR1 is SGDLS, CDR2 YYNGEE. The CDR3 coding sequence is TGTGCCAGCAGCACTACTAGTGCCCTTCAAGAGACCCAGTACTTC. This codes for CASSTTSALQETQYF.

The V and J genes are TRBV2 and TRBJ2-4; no clear D gene. Germline-derived CDR1 and CDR2 are SNHLY and FYNNEI. The CDR3 is 15 residues long. V was clipped by 4 bases and J by 0 bases, with 10 bases between them. CDR3 bases: TGTGCCAGCAGTGTTGCGGTTTTAGCCAAAAACATTCAGTACTTC. The encoded protein is CASSVAVLAKNIQYF. The variable domain in full, completed from reference TRBV2 and TRBJ2-4, reads EPEVTQTPSHQVTQMGQEVILRCVPISNHLYFYWYRQILGQKVEFLVSFYNNEISEKSEIFDDQFSVERPDGSNFTLKIRSTKLEDSAMYFCASSVAVLAKNIQYFGAGTRLSVL.

V usage is TRBV12-1 and J usage is TRBJ2-4; the table names TRBD2, a call not compared with the DNA. TRBV12-1 is described as a pseudogene. The CDR3 has 19 amino acids. DNA of the CDR3: TGTGCCAGCAGCTTTGGTATATCGGAGGGAAACACGGCCAAAAACATTCAGTACTTC. Translating it yields CASSFGISEGNTAKNIQYF.

This clonotype was picked up a small number of times. As DNA, the CDR3 is TGTGCCAGCAGTTTAGGGACAATTCAGTACTTC. This sequence encodes CASSLGTIQYF. V usage is TRBV6-1 and J usage is TRBJ2-4; possible D gene TRBD1, 6 bases. Germline CDR1 and CDR2: MNHNS and SASEGT. This CDR3 has 11 residues. V dropped 5 bases and J dropped 10 bases, with 9 bases sitting between them.

The chain combines TRBV6-1 with TRBJ2-5; tentatively, D is TRBD2 (6 bases). The germline V gene encodes CDR1 MNHNS and CDR2 SASEGT. The CDR3 length is 14 residues. The ends were cut back, 7 bases at V and 2 bases at J, with 14 bases in the middle. CDR3 amino acids: CASTPSAGQETQYF. Written as DNA, the CDR3 is TGTGCCAGCACACCGTCGGCGGGACAAGAGACCCAGTACTTC.

The chain links TRBV12-3 or TRBV12-4 to TRBJ1-6, with TRBD1 as a possible D gene (5 bases). Trimming removed 5 bases at V and 9 bases at J, with 17 bases between. CDR3 length: 15 residues. The CDR3 region is CASSPAGGNSSPLHF. DNA of the CDR3: TGTGCCAGCAGTCCCGCGGGGGGTAATAGTTCACCCCTCCACTTT.

This clonotype was observed at least ten times. V and J are TRBV6-5 and TRBJ2-7, with D tentatively TRBD2 (6 bases). Germline values: CDR1 MNHEY, CDR2 SVGAGI. CDR3 length: 13 amino acids. The V end was cut by 5 bases, the J end by 5 bases, with 13 bases between. The CDR3 coding sequence is TGTGCCAGCAGTCCGGGACTGACGAACGAGCAGTACTTC. This sequence encodes CASSPGLTNEQYF.

J is TRBJ2-5 and V is TRBV6-2 or TRBV6-3, with D perhaps matching TRBD2 (5 bases). The J call could be wrong; TRBJ2-1 is a better fit for the DNA end. CDR1 MNHEY and CDR2 SVGEGT come from the germline V gene. This CDR3 has 13 residues. Here the CDR3 DNA reads TGTGCCAGCAGTTACTCCGGGATTGGTGAGCAGTTCTTC. Its translation: CASSYSGIGEQFF.

This clonotype came up a few times. The chain links TRBV7-9 to TRBJ2-3; TRBD1 aligns across 7 bases. Germline trimming cut 7 bases from V and 0 bases from J; bases unmatched to any gene: 10. The length of the CDR3 is 16 residues. CDR1 and CDR2 from the germline V gene are SEHNR and FQNEAQ (reference sequence). CDR3 sequence: CASTHSGTASTDTQYF. The CDR3 DNA follows: TGTGCCAGCACCCACTCCGGGACAGCAAGCACAGATACGCAGTATTTT.

This clonotype has more than one count but fewer than ten. One end of the junction does not line up with germline, which may come from a read error. The CDR3 coding sequence is TGTGCCAGCAGCTTAGGCCGGGGACTAGGGCACGAGCAGTGCTTC. Protein: CASSLGRGLGHEQCF. The V and J genes are TRBV11-2 and TRBJ2-1; TRBD2 matches at 8 bases. This CDR3 region has 15 residues. Germline CDR1 and CDR2: SGHAT and FQNNGV. Looking up the rest from reference TRBV11-2 and TRBJ2-1 gives the full variable domain: EAGVAQSPRYKIIEKRQSVAFWCNPISGHATLYWYQQILGQGPKLLIQFQNNGVVDDSQLPKDRFSAERLKGVDSTLKIQPAKLEDSAVYLCASSLGRGLGHEQCFGPGTRLTVL.

This clonotype was detected many times. The CDR3 here is CASSAGQENIQYF. The CDR3 nucleotides read TGTGCCAGCAGCGCTGGACAGGAAAACATTCAGTACTTC. The chain recombines TRBV9 with TRBJ2-4, with 7 bases that match TRBD1. Trimming took 3 bases from V and 5 from J; bases not matched to a gene: 2. This CDR3 spans 13 amino acids. Germline loops: CDR1 SGDLS, CDR2 YYNGEE. Based on the CDR3 plus reference TRBV9 and TRBJ2-4, the full variable domain is DSGVTQTPKHLITATGQRVTLRCSPRSGDLSVYWYQQSLDQGLQFLIQYYNGEERAKGNILERFSAQQFPDLHSELNLSSLELGDSALYFCASSAGQENIQYFGAGTRLSVL.

J is TRBJ2-2 and V is TRBV7-3; D gene unclear. The germline V gene has CDR1 SGHTA and CDR2 FQGTGA. The CDR3 loop spans 14 amino acids. Trimming took off 2 bases at V and 0 bases at J, with 4 bases between the two ends. CDR3 residues: CASSLYSNTGELFF. CDR3 coding DNA: TGTGCCAGCAGCTTATACTCGAACACCGGGGAGCTGTTTTTT. The complete variable domain, with remaining parts taken from reference TRBV7-3 and TRBJ2-2, reads GAGVSQTPSNKVTEKGKYVELRCDPISGHTALYWYRQSLGQGPEFLIYFQGTGAADDSGLPNDRFFAVRPEGSVSTLKIQRTERGDSAVYLCASSLYSNTGELFFGEGSRLTVL.

V usage is TRBV5-1 and J usage is TRBJ2-5, with 11 bases lining up with TRBD2. V trimming: 0 bases; J trimming: 3 bases; junction bases outside the gene matches: 7. Germline-derived CDR1 and CDR2 are SGHRS and YFSETQ. The CDR3 is made up of 17 amino acids. CDR3 loop: CASSLAGWGLAEETQYF. In nucleotides, the CDR3 is TGCGCCAGCAGCTTGGCCGGGTGGGGACTAGCGGAAGAGACCCAGTACTTC.

The chain recombines TRBV7-3 with TRBJ1-1, with D perhaps TRBD1 (6 bases). Trimming removed 1 base from V and 4 bases from J, with 16 bases in between. Germline V lookup: CDR1 SGHTA, CDR2 FQGTGA. The CDR3 is made up of 16 amino acids. CDR3 in amino acids: CASSLIPDSRGTEAFF. CDR3 in DNA: TGTGCCAGCAGCTTAATTCCGGACAGCCGGGGCACTGAAGCTTTCTTT.

The rearrangement links TRBV7-9 to TRBJ2-1; 8 bases align to TRBD1. Germline lookup yields CDR1 SEHNR and CDR2 FQNEAQ (reference sequence). There are 18 residues in the CDR3. The junction had 8 bases not matched to a gene; V was cut back by 1 base and J by 0 bases. The CDR3 region is CASSLGWTGISSYNEQFF. CDR3 DNA: TGTGCCAGCAGCTTAGGATGGACAGGGATTAGCTCCTACAATGAGCAGTTCTTC.

This clonotype showed up just a few times. The CDR3 nucleotides read TGTGCCAGCAGCAAATTTGTAGCGGGAGGTTTTCACTACGAGCAGTACTTC. As protein: CASSKFVAGGFHYEQYF. The chain employs TRBV21-1 and TRBJ2-7; TRBD2, the table's D call, lacks a check against the DNA. TRBV21-1 represents a pseudogene. CDR3 length: 17 amino acids.

This clonotype has a count of ten or more. The J gene is TRBJ1-5, the V gene TRBV15; the D is unclear. This CDR3 has 12 residues. Trimming took off 5 bases at V and 1 base at J, with 3 bases between the two ends. CDR1 is LNHNV and CDR2 is YYDKDF in the germline V gene (reference sequence). CDR3 protein: CATSYSNQPQHF. The CDR3 DNA is TGTGCCACCAGCTACAGCAATCAGCCCCAGCATTTT.

The V call is TRBV29-1, the J call TRBJ2-6; unclear D gene. This CDR3 comprises 13 residues. CDR1 is SQVTM, CDR2 ANQGSEA, per germline. The V end lost 5 bases, the J end lost 4 bases, and 9 bases lay between the germline ends. The DNA of the CDR3 is TGCAGCGTTATAGGCTCCGGGGCCAACGTCCTGACTTTC. It codes for CSVIGSGANVLTF.

The chain joins TRBV11-2 to TRBJ2-7; possibly TRBD2 for D (6 bases). Deletions cut 4 bases from V and 7 bases from J, with 14 bases between. The V gene's germline CDR1 is SGHAT and CDR2 FQNNGV. The CDR3 consists of 13 residues. The DNA for the CDR3 is TGTGCCAGCAGCTCAGGGACTTGGGGAGAGCAGTACTTC. Amino acids: CASSSGTWGEQYF.

The chain joins TRBV10-3 to TRBJ2-5; 7 bases match TRBD2. Judging by the DNA end, TRBJ2-7 fits better; the J call may be wrong. In germline, CDR1 is ENHRY, CDR2 SYGVKD. CDR3 length: 15 amino acids. CDR3 region: CAISEIGTNAYEQYF. The CDR3 DNA is TGTGCCATCAGCGAAATCGGGACTAACGCCTACGAGCAGTACTTC.